Listed here are 14 T cell receptor beta chains from one sample, sequenced in a study of OX40 agonist ivuxolimab in advanced cancers. Only in-frame clones appear in the TCRdb table, and some are missing; sequencing was by immunoSEQ multiplex PCR. This sample yields about 36,000 clones, of which 78% are seen a single time; roughly 13% belongs to the top ten. The sequencing used CD4+ or CD8+ T cells sorted from blood, collected in a trial of the OX40 agonist ivuxolimab. The receptors were sampled from an adult with an advanced solid tumor such as melanoma, head and neck, liver or kidney cancer.

The J gene is TRBJ2-5, the V gene TRBV2; 7 bases agree with TRBD1. The CDR3 contains 16 residues. CDR1 is SNHLY, CDR2 FYNNEI, per germline. V trimming: 8 bases; J trimming: 4 bases; junction bases outside the gene matches: 16. As DNA, the CDR3 is TGTGCCAGCCTTCCGACAGGGCGGAGTTGGATAGAGACCCAGTACTTC. Encoded protein: CASLPTGRSWIETQYF.

This chain uses TRBV19 with TRBJ1-3, with 9 bases that match TRBD1. The CDR3 sequence is 15 residues long. Germline CDR1 is LNHDA and CDR2 is SQIVND (reference sequence). With 5 bases clipped from V and 3 bases from J, the junction kept 5 bases outside the gene matches. The CDR3 spells CASSGQGNYGNTIYF. CDR3 bases: TGTGCCAGTAGTGGACAGGGGAATTATGGAAACACCATATATTTT.

This chain uses TRBV19 with TRBJ2-5, with 12 positions matching TRBD2. CDR1 LNHDA and CDR2 SQIVND come from the germline V gene (reference sequence). This CDR3 comprises 21 residues. The ends lost 5 bases at V and 5 bases at J; junction bases unmatched: 24. The CDR3 is CASSLGLASGGARSVGETQYF. For the CDR3, the DNA is TGTGCCAGTAGTTTAGGTCTGGCTAGCGGGGGGGCCAGGAGTGTTGGGGAGACCCAGTACTTC.

The V and J genes are TRBV5-1 and TRBJ2-5, with 10 bases lining up with TRBD1. V shed 0 bases, J shed 5 bases, and the junction held 1 base outside the gene matches. The CDR3 totals 14 residues. CDR1 and CDR2 (germline): SGHRS, YFSETQ. The DNA of the CDR3 is TGCGCCAGCAGCTTGGTGGGACAGGGGGAGACCCAGTACTTC. Translated, it gives CASSLVGQGETQYF. The full variable domain, in which reference TRBV5-1 and TRBJ2-5 provide the parts outside the CDR3, is KAGVTQTPRYLIKTRGQQVTLSCSPISGHRSVSWYQQTPGQGLQFLFEYFSETQRNKGNFPGRFSGRQFSNSRSEMNVSTLELGDSALYLCASSLVGQGETQYFGPGTRLLVL.

J is TRBJ1-1 and V is TRBV11-2; the match to TRBD1 covers 7 bases. This CDR3 is built from 13 residues. The V gene end was trimmed by 2 bases and the J gene end by 8 bases; junction bases not matched to a gene: 5. Germline assignment: CDR1 SGHAT and CDR2 FQNNGV. Written as DNA, the CDR3 is TGTGCCAGCAGCTTACTGGAGACAGGGGAAGCTTTCTTT. Translation gives CASSLLETGEAFF.

The chain joins TRBV28 to TRBJ1-6; D call uncertain. The germline CDR1 and CDR2 sequences are MDHEN and SYDVKM. The CDR3 covers 14 residues. The V end was cut by 3 bases, the J end by 6 bases, with 9 bases between. CDR3: CASSFGQANSPLHF. Here the CDR3 DNA reads TGTGCCAGCAGTTTCGGGCAAGCTAATTCACCCCTCCACTTT.

V and J are TRBV7-9 and TRBJ2-1; D possibly uses TRBD1 or TRBD2 (5 bases each). CDR3 length equals 13 residues. Germline V gives CDR1 SEHNR, CDR2 FQNEAQ (reference sequence). V dropped 7 bases and J dropped 12 bases, with 19 bases sitting between them. The CDR3 sequence: CASTEGSASGQFF. The CDR3 nucleotides read TGTGCCAGCACCGAGGGGTCGGCGAGCGGGCAGTTCTTC.

The chain has TRBV19 and TRBJ2-5; 13 nucleotides align to TRBD2. V gave up 5 bases and J gave up 5 bases; unmatched junction bases: 8. The length of the CDR3 is 16 residues. Germline CDR1 LNHDA, CDR2 SQIVND (reference sequence). CDR3 region: CASSFGTSGAGETQYF. The CDR3 DNA reads as TGTGCCAGTAGTTTTGGGACTAGCGGGGCTGGGGAGACCCAGTACTTC.

This clone has a handful of counts. The chain employs TRBV2 and TRBJ1-2; D perhaps matches TRBD1 (6 bases). The V gene's germline CDR1 is SNHLY and CDR2 FYNNEI. This CDR3 has 14 residues. V was cut by 9 bases and J by 7 bases, with 21 bases left in between. Here the CDR3 reads CASRSQGRVFGYTF. CDR3 bases: TGTGCCAGTCGATCACAGGGCAGGGTGTTTGGCTACACCTTC.

The chain combines TRBV6-1 with TRBJ2-3, with unresolved D. The CDR3 loop spans 14 amino acids. Germline CDR1 reads MNHNS; CDR2 reads SASEGT. Trimming left V 10 bases short and J 0 bases short, with 14 bases between. This chain's CDR3 is CATQAGWSTDTQYF. The CDR3 region has the DNA TGTGCCACCCAGGCAGGATGGAGCACAGATACGCAGTATTTT.

This chain connects TRBV30 to TRBJ2-5; D possibly uses TRBD1 or TRBD2 (6 bases each). V gave up 0 bases and J gave up 7 bases, with 12 bases separating them. Germline CDR1 reads GTSNPN; CDR2 reads SVGIG (reference sequence). The CDR3 has 13 amino acids. CDR3 coding DNA: TGTGCCTGGAGTGTAAGGGGGGCGGGGACCCAGTACTTC. It is translated as CAWSVRGAGTQYF.

The genes are TRBV7-9 and TRBJ2-3; D uncertain. This CDR3 is 11 amino acids long. In germline, CDR1 is SEHNR, CDR2 FQNEAQ (reference sequence). Trimming took off 6 bases at V and 2 bases at J, with 3 bases between the two ends. CDR3 nucleotide sequence: TGTGCCAGCAGTATCACAGATACGCAGTATTTT. Translating it yields CASSITDTQYF.

This clone has a single count. The J gene is TRBJ1-1, the V gene TRBV6-1; D is ambiguous. This CDR3 is built from 13 residues. Germline assignment: CDR1 MNHNS and CDR2 SASEGT. V was pared by 6 bases and J by 1 base, with 9 bases between. CDR3 in DNA: TGTGCCAGCAGCTCCGACTGGAACACTGAAGCTTTCTTT. Residues: CASSSDWNTEAFF.

This chain links TRBV27 with TRBJ2-3, with D hard to call. V lost 2 bases and J lost 1, with 4 bases in between. Looked up from germline, CDR1 is MNHEY and CDR2 is SMNVEV (reference sequence). This CDR3 has 13 residues. The CDR3 region is CASSLGGTDTQYF. CDR3 bases: TGTGCCAGCAGTTTAGGGGGCACAGATACGCAGTATTTT.